This entry lists 32 T cell receptor beta chains sequenced from one sample in a study of T cell clonality in common variable immunodeficiency. Here immunoSEQ multiplex PCR was the method, and the copy in TCRdb shows in-frame clones only, minus some. This record lists roughly 50,000 clones, none seen once only, and the top ten clones contain roughly 3.4%. The sample consisted of peripheral blood mononuclear cells. The receptors were gathered from a person aged 18 to 75 in good health.

The table lists this clone with many counts. From the germline J gene comes the end of the CDR3, since the read stops 3 residues before it. J is TRBJ1-5 and V is TRBV19, with a possible D match to TRBD1 (5 bases). Germline CDR1 is LNHDA and CDR2 is SQIVND (reference sequence). The CDR3 has 15 residues. V was trimmed by 8 bases and J by 0 bases, leaving 14 bases between them. The DNA read from the CDR3 is TGTGCCAGTTCCAGGACAACTCGTAGCAATCAGCCC. Translated: CASSRTTRSNQP. The whole CDR3 sequence reads CASSRTTRSNQPQHF.

This clone was seen ten or more times. The DNA ends 3 residues before the CDR3 does, and the rest of the CDR3 is filled in from the germline J gene. The chain links TRBV6-2 or TRBV6-3 to TRBJ2-1, with 11 nucleotides matching TRBD2. J lost 4 bases, V lost 0 bases, and 5 bases had no gene match. Germline values: CDR1 MNHEY, CDR2 SVGEGT. This CDR3 is built from 17 residues. CDR3 amino acids: CASSYSRGTSGYNEQFF. The covered CDR3 bases are TGTGCCAGCAGTTACTCCCGCGGGACTAGCGGTTACAATGAG.

The CDR3: CASSYHLSFGNQPQHF. Partial CDR3 DNA: TGTGCCAGTAGTTACCACTTGAGTTTTGGCAATCAGCCC. The gene calls are TRBV19 and TRBJ1-5; D gene uncertain. The missing CDR3 end, 3 residues past where the read stops, is filled in from the germline J gene. V was pared by 5 bases and J by 2 bases, with 16 bases between. CDR1 is LNHDA and CDR2 is SQIVND in the germline V gene (reference sequence). This CDR3 comprises 16 residues.

This clone was counted many times. The observed sequence ends 3 residues before the CDR3 terminus, with the missing tail filled in from the germline J gene. V is TRBV5-4 and J is TRBJ2-1; D perhaps matches TRBD1 (5 bases). Germline-derived CDR1 and CDR2 are SGHNT and YYREEE (reference sequence). This CDR3 region has 15 residues. V shed 0 bases and J shed 7 bases, with 14 bases lying between them. The sequenced part of the CDR3 DNA is TGTGCCAGCAGCTTGGAAGGGGCCCTGAGAAATGAG. Translated: CASSLEGALRNE. Given in full, the CDR3 is CASSLEGALRNEQFF.

This clone was recorded a few times. Coverage ceases 3 residues before the CDR3 finishes, and the germline J gene fills in the end. The chain recombines TRBV20-1 with TRBJ2-1, with 10 bases aligning to TRBD2. Germline-derived CDR1 and CDR2 are DFQATT and SNEGSKA (reference sequence). The junction had 6 bases not matched to a gene; V was cut back by 6 bases and J by 4 bases. The CDR3 is 14 amino acids. CDR3 DNA, as far as it was read: TGCAGTGCCTATTCTAGCGGGAGATACAATGAG. Translating gives CSAYSSGRYNE. The whole CDR3 protein reads CSAYSSGRYNEQFF.

The sample holds many counts of this clone. The read halts 3 residues ahead of the CDR3 end, with the missing end drawn from the germline J gene. The chain employs TRBV20-1 and TRBJ2-1, with TRBD2 matching 9 bases. The CDR3 is 12 amino acids. The V and J ends lost 8 bases and 4 bases, in that order; junction bases with no gene match: 3. The germline CDR1 and CDR2 sequences are DFQATT and SNEGSKA (reference sequence). The chain's CDR3 is CSILAGYNEQFF. CDR3 DNA, as far as it was read: TGCAGTATCCTAGCGGGGTACAATGAG.

Within the sample, this clone is medium-sized. The read terminates 3 residues before the CDR3 end, so the remaining end is supplied by the germline J gene. The chain uses TRBV7-2 and TRBJ2-7; no clear D. V was cut by 5 bases and J by 5 bases, with 13 bases left in between. The germline V gene has CDR1 SGHTA and CDR2 FQGNSA. This CDR3 is built from 13 residues. This CDR3 reads CASSPFLSNEQYF. The sequenced part of the CDR3 DNA is TGTGCCAGCAGCCCCTTTCTATCGAACGAG.

With regard to this clone: Coverage ceases 3 residues before the CDR3 finishes, and the germline J gene fills in the end. The chain links TRBV7-2 to TRBJ1-1, with D possibly being TRBD1 (6 bases). CDR3 length: 15 residues. V was shortened by 3 bases and J by 2 bases, with 13 bases between the two germline ends. Germline lookup yields CDR1 SGHTA and CDR2 FQGNSA. The CDR3 spells CASSFRQVGNTEAFF. The sequenced part of the CDR3 DNA is TGTGCCAGCAGCTTTAGACAGGTCGGTAACACTGAA.

The table lists this clone with many counts. The read halts 3 residues ahead of the CDR3 end, with the missing end drawn from the germline J gene. The chain links TRBV19 to TRBJ2-4; D is possibly TRBD1 (6 bases). The CDR3 is made up of 15 amino acids. V was shortened by 2 bases and J by 6 bases, with 14 bases between the two germline ends. Germline V CDR1 and CDR2: LNHDA, SQIVND (reference sequence). Partial CDR3 DNA: TGTGCCAGTAGTATATCCGGGGAAGGGGGAAACATT. Residues: CASSISGEGGNI. The full CDR3 protein is CASSISGEGGNIQYF.

About this clone itself: Sequencing ends 3 residues short of the CDR3 end; the germline J gene provides the rest. V usage is TRBV19 and J usage is TRBJ2-3; 7 bases are a match to TRBD2. The CDR3 is made up of 15 amino acids. Trimming removed 7 bases from V and 1 base from J; junction bases left unmatched: 8. Germline lookup yields CDR1 LNHDA and CDR2 SQIVND (reference sequence). The CDR3 DNA, read in part, is TGTGCCAGTAAGGAACTAGCGTCAGGCACAGATACG. Amino acid sequence: CASKELASGTDT. In full, the CDR3 reads CASKELASGTDTQYF.

This clone was detected many times. Sequencing ends 3 residues short of the CDR3 end; the germline J gene provides the rest. The V call is TRBV3-1 (or the pseudogene TRBV3-2), the J call TRBJ2-1, with 7 bases fitting TRBD1. The germline gives CDR1 LGHDT, CDR2 YNNKEL (reference sequence). This CDR3 comprises 15 residues. With V trimmed by 4 bases and J by 2 bases, 5 bases remained unmatched. CDR3 DNA (partial): TGTGCCAGCAGCCTTAGACAGGGAACCTACAATGAG. Translating it yields CASSLRQGTYNE. The whole CDR3 protein reads CASSLRQGTYNEQFF.

The table lists this clone with many counts. Read coverage stops 3 residues before the CDR3 terminus; the germline J gene supplies the remainder. The V and J genes are TRBV4-2 and TRBJ2-1, with 7 bases aligning to TRBD2. The length of the CDR3 is 17 residues. CDR1 is LGHNA, CDR2 YNFKEQ, per germline. V was clipped by 4 bases and J by 6 bases; unmatched bases: 15. The CDR3: CASSLEGRGGKGNEQFF. Incomplete CDR3 DNA: TGTGCCAGCAGCCTCGAGGGTCGGGGAGGGAAGGGCAATGAG.

About this clone: The CDR3 end is not reached by the read, which stops 3 residues before it; the germline J gene fills it in. The chain combines TRBV20-1 with TRBJ1-2, with D unresolved. The CDR3 has 15 amino acids. Germline CDR1 and CDR2: DFQATT and SNEGSKA (reference sequence). The sequenced part of the CDR3 DNA is TGCAGTGCTCAGAGCCTAGCGCCGGTTCAAGAGACC. As protein: CSAQSLAPVQET. The complete CDR3 reads CSAQSLAPVQETYTF.

This clone came up many times. The observed sequence ends 3 residues before the CDR3 terminus, with the missing tail filled in from the germline J gene. The V and J genes are TRBV4-2 and TRBJ2-3; TRBD2 agrees at 14 bases. Germline lookup yields CDR1 LGHNA and CDR2 YNFKEQ. The V segment lost 4 bases and the J segment 0 bases; nucleotides outside the gene matches: 12. The CDR3 has 20 amino acids. The CDR3 region is CASSPGRGLAGVGSTDTQYF. The CDR3 bases that were read are TGTGCCAGCAGCCCCGGCCGGGGACTAGCGGGAGTTGGGAGCACAGATACG.

Turning to this clone: One end of the junction varies from germline; a read error may be responsible. The read comes to an end 3 residues before the CDR3 does, leaving the germline J gene to fill in the end. Other DNA sequences in this specimen translate into the identical CDR3. The chain is built from TRBV5-1 and TRBJ1-3; D may be TRBD1 (5 bases). The CDR3 has 15 residues. CDR1 is SGHRS and CDR2 is YFSETQ in the germline V gene. Partial CDR3 DNA: TGCGCCAGCAGCTTGGAGGGCGCAGGGAGAAACACG. Protein product: CASSLEGAGRNT. The whole CDR3 reads CASSLEGAGRNTIYF.

This clone was picked up many times. Sequencing ends 3 residues short of the CDR3 end; the germline J gene provides the rest. The chain employs TRBV5-1 and TRBJ1-1; 7 bases agree with TRBD1. The CDR3 spans 16 residues. The trim removed 0 bases at V and 5 bases at J, leaving 10 bases unmatched. Germline CDR1 reads SGHRS; CDR2 reads YFSETQ. The sequenced CDR3 bases are TGCGCCAGCAGCTTGGCTCGGACAGGATTTTGGACTGAA. This codes for CASSLARTGFWTE. In full, the CDR3 is CASSLARTGFWTEAFF. The full variable domain, in which reference TRBV5-1 and TRBJ1-1 provide the parts outside the CDR3, is KAGVTQTPRYLIKTRGQQVTLSCSPISGHRSVSWYQQTPGQGLQFLFEYFSETQRNKGNFPGRFSGRQFSNSRSEMNVSTLELGDSALYLCASSLARTGFWTEAFFGQGTRLTVV.

This clone occurred many times. Sequencing ends 3 residues short of the CDR3 end; the germline J gene provides the rest. The J gene is TRBJ2-3, the V gene TRBV5-4, with 9 bases fitting TRBD2. This CDR3 has 15 residues. Germline values: CDR1 SGHNT, CDR2 YYREEE (reference sequence). Trimming at V came to 0 bases and at J to 3 bases, leaving 2 bases not matched to a gene. CDR3 in amino acids: CASSLALAGTDTQYF. CDR3 DNA (partial): TGTGCCAGCAGCTTGGCACTAGCGGGTACAGATACG.

In this sample, this clone turned up many times. The observed sequence ends 3 residues before the CDR3 terminus, with the missing tail filled in from the germline J gene. V is TRBV5-1 and J is TRBJ1-1; D is ambiguous. Trimming cost V 1 base and J 1 base, with 8 bases left between them. This CDR3 region has 14 residues. Germline CDR1 SGHRS, CDR2 YFSETQ. The sequenced CDR3 bases are TGCGCCAGCAGCTTGCTTAGAAAGAACACTGAA. It specifies CASSLLRKNTE. The full-length CDR3 reads as CASSLLRKNTEAFF.

This clone turned up a few times. The missing CDR3 end, 3 residues past where the read stops, is filled in from the germline J gene. The genes are TRBV7-2 and TRBJ2-1; TRBD1 is a possible D gene (5 bases). In germline, CDR1 is SGHTA, CDR2 FQGNSA. The germline V and J ends were trimmed by 5 bases and 5 bases, with 16 bases remaining between them. The CDR3 extends over 15 amino acids. CDR3 protein: CASSTTGVPNNEQFF. Partial CDR3 DNA: TGTGCCAGCAGCACCACAGGTGTCCCAAACAATGAG.

This clone appeared a few times. The read gets to within 3 residues of the CDR3 end, and the germline J gene fills in the rest. The chain is built from TRBV5-6 and TRBJ1-4; tentatively, D is TRBD1 (5 bases). CDR1 and CDR2 from the germline V gene are SGHDT and YYEEEE. The CDR3 sequence is 15 residues long. CDR3 bases read: TGTGCCAGCAGCTTTGGATACTCTGGGGCCAACGTA. Its translation: CASSFGYSGANV. Given in full, the CDR3 is CASSFGYSGANVLFF. Looking up the rest from reference TRBV5-6 and TRBJ1-4 gives the full variable domain: DAGVTQSPTHLIKTRGQQVTLRCSPKSGHDTVSWYQQALGQGPQFIFQYYEEEERQRGNFPDRFSGHQFPNYSSELNVNALLLGDSALYLCASSFGYSGANVLFFGSGTQLSVL.

This clone was detected only a few times. The observed sequence ends 3 residues before the CDR3 terminus, with the missing tail filled in from the germline J gene. The chain combines TRBV7-3 with TRBJ1-3; D remains ambiguous. This CDR3 comprises 15 residues. Trimming took off 11 bases at V and 0 bases at J, with 17 bases between the two ends. CDR1 is SGHTA and CDR2 is FQGTGA in the germline V gene. Partial CDR3 DNA: TGTGCCCCCTGCCGTTGTGCCGGCTCTGGAAACACC. Translation gives CAPCRCAGSGNT. The whole CDR3 is CAPCRCAGSGNTIYF.

This clone was seen many times. The DNA ends 3 residues before the CDR3 does, and the rest of the CDR3 is filled in from the germline J gene. The V and J genes are TRBV29-1 and TRBJ2-7; a possible D gene is TRBD2 (5 bases). V lost 2 bases and J lost 2, with 16 bases in between. The V gene's germline CDR1 is SQVTM and CDR2 ANQGSEA. CDR3 length: 15 residues. The covered CDR3 bases are TGCAGCGTTGAAAAGCGGTCAACCGGCCCCTACGAG. Translated, it gives CSVEKRSTGPYE. The whole CDR3 protein reads CSVEKRSTGPYEQYF.

At least ten counts were recorded for this clone. Read sequence stops 3 residues before the CDR3 end, and the germline J gene provides the missing end. The chain links TRBV5-1 to TRBJ2-7; 10 bases line up with TRBD1. This CDR3 contains 15 residues. Germline lookup yields CDR1 SGHRS and CDR2 YFSETQ. The trim removed 5 bases at V and 3 bases at J, leaving 8 bases unmatched. The covered CDR3 bases are TGCGCCAGCAGTTCCACCGGGACAGGGGTCTACGAG. Translating gives CASSSTGTGVYE. Given in full, the CDR3 is CASSSTGTGVYEQYF.

This clone was seen repeatedly, ten times or more. From the germline J gene comes the end of the CDR3, since the read stops 3 residues before it. V usage is TRBV14 and J usage is TRBJ2-5; 7 bases are a match to TRBD1. From germline, CDR1 is SGHDN and CDR2 FVKESK. This CDR3 contains 14 residues. V shed 4 bases and J 4 bases; nucleotides not matched to a gene: 6. The CDR3 bases that were read are TGTGCCAGCAGCCCGGGACAGCCCCCAGAGACC. Its protein is CASSPGQPPET. The full CDR3 is CASSPGQPPETQYF.

This clone came up many times. Germline is not matched at one junction end, which may reflect a read error. Read coverage stops 3 residues before the CDR3 terminus; the germline J gene supplies the remainder. The chain carries TRBV6-1 and TRBJ1-2; D is ambiguous. Germline assignment: CDR1 MNHNS and CDR2 SASEGT. CDR3 length: 13 amino acids. CDR3 bases read: TGTGCCAGCGGTGACGGATTGGTGCGGGGC. This gives the protein CASGDGLVRG. The full CDR3 is CASGDGLVRGYTF.

This clone was recorded many times. The CDR3 is CASSFSVSPYEQYF. The sequenced part of the CDR3 DNA is TGTGCCAGCAGCTTTAGCGTTAGCCCCTACGAG. The chain has TRBV9 and TRBJ2-7, with D perhaps matching TRBD2 (5 bases). The CDR3 end falls 3 residues outside the read, so it is completed with the germline J gene. Deletions cut 4 bases from V and 2 bases from J, with 13 bases between. The length of the CDR3 is 14 residues. Germline CDR1 is SGDLS and CDR2 is YYNGEE.

This clone was detected many times. The DNA ends 3 residues before the CDR3 does, and the rest of the CDR3 is filled in from the germline J gene. The chain has TRBV20-1 and TRBJ2-1; 10 nucleotides line up with TRBD2. This CDR3 is 17 amino acids long. Germline V gene sequence: CDR1 DFQATT, CDR2 SNEGSKA (reference sequence). After removal of 1 base from V and 9 bases from J, the junction contained 15 bases not matched to a gene. The CDR3: CSARGITELAGVGEQFF. CDR3 bases read: TGCAGTGCTAGAGGGATAACCGAGCTAGCGGGAGTGGGTGAG.

This clone was observed many times. Read sequence stops 3 residues before the CDR3 end, and the germline J gene provides the missing end. J is TRBJ2-7 and V is TRBV19, with 11 bases fitting TRBD2. Germline V CDR1 and CDR2: LNHDA, SQIVND (reference sequence). The V and J ends lost 5 bases and 4 bases, in that order; junction bases with no gene match: 7. This CDR3 has 15 residues. The DNA read from the CDR3 is TGTGCCAGTAGTCTTAGCGGGAGGGCATTGTACGAG. Its translation: CASSLSGRALYE. In full, the CDR3 is CASSLSGRALYEQYF.

This clone was detected ten times or more. The sequence runs out 3 residues before the end of the CDR3; the remainder is reconstructed from the germline J gene. The rearrangement joins TRBV19 to TRBJ2-1, with TRBD2 identical over 10 bases. The CDR3 is made up of 18 amino acids. CDR1 and CDR2 (germline): LNHDA, SQIVND (reference sequence). V lost 4 bases to trimming and J lost 0 bases; unmatched junction nucleotides: 9. CDR3 sequence: CASSNLAGVPGSYNEQFF. Partial CDR3 DNA: TGTGCCAGTAGTAACCTAGCGGGAGTACCTGGCTCCTACAATGAG.

This clone was counted a few times. The CDR3 end is not reached by the read, which stops 3 residues before it; the germline J gene fills it in. The chain employs TRBV18 and TRBJ1-4; weak D call: TRBD1 (5 bases). CDR1 is KGHSH and CDR2 is LQKENI in the germline V gene. The CDR3 extends over 15 amino acids. CDR3 loop: CASSPVSSGANVLFF. The CDR3 DNA, read in part, is TGTGCCAGCTCACCTGTAAGCTCTGGGGCCAACGTA.

This clone was counted many times. The CDR3 end is not reached by the read, which stops 3 residues before it; the germline J gene fills it in. The chain joins TRBV7-6 to TRBJ1-1; D possibly corresponds to TRBD1 (5 bases). The germline CDR1 and CDR2 sequences are SGHVS and FNYEAQ. The CDR3 is made up of 13 amino acids. Trimming left V 5 bases short and J 3 bases short, with 10 bases between. CDR3 bases read: TGTGCCAGCAGCCCCCCGGGGGACACTGAA. Translating it yields CASSPPGDTE. The whole CDR3 sequence is CASSPPGDTEAFF.

This clone was counted at least ten times. The read gets to within 3 residues of the CDR3 end, and the germline J gene fills in the rest. The V gene is TRBV14, the J gene TRBJ2-1; 7 bases fit TRBD2. This CDR3 is built from 16 residues. Trimming removed 4 bases from V and 3 bases from J; junction bases left unmatched: 9. The germline CDR1 and CDR2 sequences are SGHDN and FVKESK. This chain's CDR3 is CASSPMGRGLYNEQFF. The DNA read from the CDR3 is TGTGCCAGCAGCCCCATGGGGAGGGGCCTCTACAATGAG. Using reference TRBV14 and TRBJ2-1 for the parts outside the CDR3, the full variable domain is EAGVTQFPSHSVIEKGQTVTLRCDPISGHDNLYWYRRVMGKEIKFLLHFVKESKQDESGMPNNRFLAERTGGTYSTLKVQPAELEDSGVYFCASSPMGRGLYNEQFFGPGTRLTVL.